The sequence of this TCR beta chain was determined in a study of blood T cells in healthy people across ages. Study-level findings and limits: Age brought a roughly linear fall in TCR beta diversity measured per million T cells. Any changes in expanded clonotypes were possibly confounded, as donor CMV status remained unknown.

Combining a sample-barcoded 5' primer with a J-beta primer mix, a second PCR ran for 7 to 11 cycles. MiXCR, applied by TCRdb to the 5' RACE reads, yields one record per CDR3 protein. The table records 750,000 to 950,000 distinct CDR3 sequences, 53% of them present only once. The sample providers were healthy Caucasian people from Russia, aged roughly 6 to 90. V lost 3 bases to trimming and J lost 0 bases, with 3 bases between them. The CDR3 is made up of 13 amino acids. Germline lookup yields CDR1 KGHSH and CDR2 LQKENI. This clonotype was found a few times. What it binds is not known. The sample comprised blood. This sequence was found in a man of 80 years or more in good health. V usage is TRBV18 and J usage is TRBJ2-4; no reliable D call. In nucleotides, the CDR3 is TGTGCCAGCTCACCCCTAGCCAAAAACATTCAGTACTTC. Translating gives CASSPLAKNIQYF.